This TCR beta chain is from a study of cytomegalovirus exposure and HLA in healthy donors. Broader study findings: One later analysis, an examination of the 100 to 150 validation repertoires, found that first-cohort TCR clusters tended to co-occur in them. Specificity of three CMV-associated chains for CMV antigens was verified in vitro.

Concerning this clone: What it binds is unknown.

Assay used: immunoSEQ multiplex PCR; TCRdb lists only in-frame clones, some missing. This sample has 150,000 to 200,000 clones; about nine tenths occur once, and the top ten carry less than 3.5%. The study drew the donors from its approximately 110-subject validation cohort, separate from the roughly 670-subject first cohort. The TCR sequence derives from a man aged 18 to 29 in good health and CMV-seropositive. The specimen was PBMCs.

This CDR3 is CAISDRLVAFEQYF. The CDR3, as DNA: TGTGCCATCAGTGATCGACTAGTGGCCTTCGAGCAGTACTTC. This sequence joins TRBV10-3 and TRBJ2-7, with a weak D call TRBD2 (6 bases). Germline assignment: CDR1 ENHRY and CDR2 SYGVKD. The CDR3 covers 14 residues. Deletions cut 3 bases from V and 6 bases from J, with 15 bases between.